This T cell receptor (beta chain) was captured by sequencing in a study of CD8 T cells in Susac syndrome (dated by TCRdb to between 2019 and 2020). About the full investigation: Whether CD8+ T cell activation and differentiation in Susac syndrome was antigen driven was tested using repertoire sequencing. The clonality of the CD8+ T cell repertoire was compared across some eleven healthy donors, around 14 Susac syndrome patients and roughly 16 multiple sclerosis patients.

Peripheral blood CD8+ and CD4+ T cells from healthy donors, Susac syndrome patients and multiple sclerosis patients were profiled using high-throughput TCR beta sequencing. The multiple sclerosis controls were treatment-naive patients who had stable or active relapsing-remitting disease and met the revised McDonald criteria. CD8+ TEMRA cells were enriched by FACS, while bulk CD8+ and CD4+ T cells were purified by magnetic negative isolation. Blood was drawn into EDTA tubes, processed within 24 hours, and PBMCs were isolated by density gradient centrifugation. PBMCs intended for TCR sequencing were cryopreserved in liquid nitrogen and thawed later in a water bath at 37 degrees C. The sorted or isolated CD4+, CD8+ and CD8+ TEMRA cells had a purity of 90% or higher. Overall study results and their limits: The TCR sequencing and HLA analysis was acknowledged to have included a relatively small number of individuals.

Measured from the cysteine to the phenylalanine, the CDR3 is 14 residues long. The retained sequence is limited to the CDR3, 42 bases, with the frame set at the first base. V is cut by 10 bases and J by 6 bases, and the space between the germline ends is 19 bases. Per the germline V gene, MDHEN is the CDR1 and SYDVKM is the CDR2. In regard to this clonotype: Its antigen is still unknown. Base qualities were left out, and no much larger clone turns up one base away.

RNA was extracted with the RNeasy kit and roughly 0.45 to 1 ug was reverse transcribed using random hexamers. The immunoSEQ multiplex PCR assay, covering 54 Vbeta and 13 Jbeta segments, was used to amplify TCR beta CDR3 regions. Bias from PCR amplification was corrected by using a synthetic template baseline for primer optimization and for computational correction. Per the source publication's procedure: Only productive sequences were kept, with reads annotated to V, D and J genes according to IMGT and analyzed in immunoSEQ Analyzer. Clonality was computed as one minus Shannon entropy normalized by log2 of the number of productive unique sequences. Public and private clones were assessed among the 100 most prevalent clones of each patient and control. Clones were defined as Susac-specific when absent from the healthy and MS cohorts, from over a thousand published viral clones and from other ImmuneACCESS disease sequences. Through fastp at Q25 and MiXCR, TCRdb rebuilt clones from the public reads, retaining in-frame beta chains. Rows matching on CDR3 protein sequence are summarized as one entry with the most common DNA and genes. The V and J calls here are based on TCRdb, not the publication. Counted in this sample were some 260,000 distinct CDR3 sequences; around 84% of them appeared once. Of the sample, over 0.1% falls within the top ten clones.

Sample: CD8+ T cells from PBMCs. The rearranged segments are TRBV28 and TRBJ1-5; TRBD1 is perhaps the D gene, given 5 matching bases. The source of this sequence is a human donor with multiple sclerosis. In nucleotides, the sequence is TGTGCCACCTCAGGGCAGGGACGAGGTCAGCCCCAGCATTTT. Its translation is CATSGQGRGQPQHF.